What follows is one T cell receptor (beta chain) and its context. Sequenced by immunoSEQ multiplex PCR; TCRdb stores in-frame clones only, minus some. Of under 250,000 clones in the sample, 70% to 90% were seen once. This record belongs to a study of blood T cell repertoires in COVID-19. Germline V gene lookup returns CDR1 GTSNPN and CDR2 SVGIG (reference sequence). The V end lost 4 bases, the J end lost 1 base, and 5 bases lay between the germline ends. The CDR3 consists of 12 residues. Input material: peripheral blood. The V call is TRBV30, the J call TRBJ1-3; D ambiguous. This clonotype was obtained from a man aged 18 to 30 with active or convalescent COVID-19. CDR3 DNA: TGTGCCTGGACCTTATCTGGAAACACCATATATTTT. Encoded protein: CAWTLSGNTIYF.